This T cell receptor (beta chain) was captured by sequencing in a study of T cell therapy after organ transplantation (dated by TCRdb to between 2017 and 2020). Regarding the study in general: Therapy products were autologous CMV-specific T cells expanded in vitro for about 2 weeks with a peptide pool of 30 HLA class I and II CMV epitopes. Each patient got up to 6 T cell doses, given every 2 weeks, and was then monitored for roughly 30 weeks after finishing therapy. About 80% of the ten patients were classed as clinical responders and two as nonresponders. Across 2 to 6 intravenous infusions, patients got a median of 1.92 x 10^8 CMV-specific T cells. The study was a follow-up TRBV repertoire analysis of an open-label phase I trial of autologous CMV-specific adoptive T cell therapy in solid-organ transplant recipients. Pretherapy peripheral blood samples were collected before T cell therapy was commenced. Of the ten or so patients, only seven or eight had long-term post-therapy samples available.

The time point label here, explained by the study, means: before start of T cell therapy. Solid-organ transplant recipients with drug-resistant/recurrent cytomegalovirus were included as patients. About nine trial participants were chosen for repertoire analysis on the basis of the availability of post-therapy peripheral blood mononuclear cells. Viable CD3+CD8+CD4- lymphocytes were sorted from PBMCs on a BD FACSAria III. The Qiagen DNeasy Kit was used to extract genomic DNA from the sorted cells. What the work shows at the level of the full study, not this receptor alone: Few detected expansions in nonresponders may reflect reduced sample coverage from poor CD8+ T cell yield. Fold change in CD8 clonality after therapy was inversely correlated with pretherapy clonality, suggesting that less biased repertoires were more receptive to remodeling. Reconstitution after therapy appeared to involve both transferred clonotypes and endogenous clonotypes that were not detected in the therapy products. Nonresponders showed marked pretherapy clonal expansions with minimal repertoire change after therapy. Because the cohort was small, confounders such as concurrent antirejection and antiviral medications could not be assessed.

Of note for this clone: Its antigen is currently not known. Qualities for individual bases were not recorded, and no much larger clone is one base off. Within the sample, other DNA sequences also encode this same CDR3.

TRB CDR3 regions were amplified from genomic DNA with the immunoSEQ two-step, bias-controlled multiplex PCR assay. Sequencing of CDR3 libraries was carried out on an Illumina NextSeq 500. The original methods were these. Initial alignment and bioinformatics, including bias normalization against synthetic CDR3 analogs, were performed with the immunoSEQ Analyzer platform. Annotation of V, D and J genes was based on the definitions in the IMGT database. VDJtools version 1.1.10 and the R package tcR version 2.2.1.11 were used with default settings for further TRBV analyses. For the GLIPH analysis, version 1.0 was run with default settings. For CDR3 sequences with at least 5 reads, significant changes in clonotype frequency were assessed with a 2-sided binomial test and Benjamini-Hochberg correction (alpha = 0.01). Held by TCRdb, this immuneACCESS table contains in-frame sequences only and omits some clones. Under half of the omission traces to an unresolved V gene where checked; the cause of the rest is unknown. D and trimming come from the DNA, and the V and J calls and clone size come from that table. The sample contains over 45,000 clones, less than 95% of them found a single time. Of the sample, roughly 3% falls within the top ten clones.

V was cut back by 5 bases and J by 3 bases, leaving a gap of 5 bases between them. The CDR3 covers 11 residues, taking in both the cysteine and the phenylalanine. This entry keeps only the CDR3 DNA: 33 bases, framed from base 1. Reading the germline V gene gives CDR1 MDHEN and CDR2 SYDVKM. This TCR came from a human patient who had received a solid organ transplant and had CMV disease. The chain joins TRBV28 to TRBJ2-7, with the D gene not confidently named. The sequenced sample was CD8+ T cells from blood, obtained before autologous CMV-specific T cell therapy. The sequenced DNA is TGTGCCAGCAGTCGGAACTACGAGCAGTACTTC. This encodes CASSRNYEQYF. Outside the CDR3, residues come from the reference TRBV28 and TRBJ2-7 proteins, so the full variable domain is: DVKVTQSSRYLVKRTGEKVFLECVQDMDHENMFWYRQDPGLGLRLIYFSYDVKMKEKGDIPEGYSVSREKKERFSLILESASTNQTSMYLCASSRNYEQYFGPGTRLTVT.